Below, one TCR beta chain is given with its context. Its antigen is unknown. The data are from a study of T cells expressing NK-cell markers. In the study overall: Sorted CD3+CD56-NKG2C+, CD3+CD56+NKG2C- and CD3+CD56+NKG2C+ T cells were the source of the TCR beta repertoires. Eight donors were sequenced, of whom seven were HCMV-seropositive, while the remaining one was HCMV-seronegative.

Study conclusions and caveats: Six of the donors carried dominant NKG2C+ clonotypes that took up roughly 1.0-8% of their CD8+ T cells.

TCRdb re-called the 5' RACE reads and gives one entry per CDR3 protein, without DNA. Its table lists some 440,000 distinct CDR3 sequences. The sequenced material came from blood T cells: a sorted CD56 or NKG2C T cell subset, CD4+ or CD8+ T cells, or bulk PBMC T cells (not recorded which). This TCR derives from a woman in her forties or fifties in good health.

CDR3 residues: CASLHGAGIPNTEAFF. The rearrangement joins TRBV12-3 or TRBV12-4 to TRBJ1-1. The CDR3 extends over 16 amino acids.